Each of the 27 T cell receptor beta chains below was sequenced from the same sample in a study of blood T cell repertoires in COVID-19. Data came from immunoSEQ multiplex PCR; TCRdb stores just in-frame clones and leaves some out. The repertoire includes approximately 170,000 clones, roughly 84% of them detected once, and 10% to 13% sits in the top ten. The sequencing input was peripheral blood. The receptors derive from a woman older than 75 with active or convalescent COVID-19.

This clone showed up just a few times. V is TRBV3-1 (or the pseudogene TRBV3-2) and J is TRBJ2-6, with D possibly being TRBD1 (5 bases). With 1 base removed from V and 2 bases from J, the gap between germline ends came to 18 bases. The CDR3 runs to 19 residues. Germline V lookup: CDR1 LGHDT, CDR2 YNNKEL (reference sequence). The DNA for the CDR3 is TGTGCCAGCAGCCAAGGACAGCTTAGGGCCAGGGCTGGGGCCAACGTCCTGACTTTC. It codes for CASSQGQLRARAGANVLTF.

This clone showed up just a few times. This chain connects TRBV5-1 to TRBJ1-1; 8 bases line up with TRBD1. Trimming at V came to 4 bases and at J to 1 base, leaving 6 bases not matched to a gene. This CDR3 contains 15 residues. Germline CDR1 and CDR2: SGHRS and YFSETQ. CDR3 sequence (DNA): TGCGCCAGCAGCGGTTGGACAGGGTCGAACACTGAAGCTTTCTTT. This gives the protein CASSGWTGSNTEAFF.

V gene TRBV7-9 combines with J gene TRBJ1-1; D is unclear. V was clipped by 1 base and J by 5 bases, with 8 bases between them. The CDR3 loop spans 13 amino acids. CDR1 is SEHNR, CDR2 FQNEAQ, per germline (reference sequence). In nucleotides, the CDR3 is TGTGCCAGCAGCTTAGAGGGAGGGACTGAAGCTTTCTTT. This codes for CASSLEGGTEAFF.

This clone has only one observation. This chain uses TRBV2 with TRBJ2-6; D is possibly TRBD1 (5 bases). The CDR3 is 18 residues long. V lost 6 bases and J 0 bases, leaving 18 bases between the germline ends. Germline values: CDR1 SNHLY, CDR2 FYNNEI. The CDR3 protein is CASRERLGQSSGANVLTF. The CDR3 nucleotides read TGTGCCAGCAGGGAGCGTCTGGGGCAAAGCTCTGGGGCCAACGTCCTGACTTTC.

The chain is built from TRBV9 and TRBJ2-3; TRBD2 is a possible D gene (7 bases). There are 17 residues in the CDR3. CDR1 is SGDLS and CDR2 is YYNGEE in the germline V gene. V lost 4 bases and J 0 bases, leaving 18 bases between the germline ends. Written as DNA, the CDR3 is TGTGCCAGCAGCCCCACCCGGGGGGCGATTAGCACAGATACGCAGTATTTT. As protein: CASSPTRGAISTDTQYF.

Only one count was recorded for this clone. The chain couples TRBV7-6 to TRBJ2-2; 8 nucleotides agree with TRBD2. Germline V gives CDR1 SGHVS, CDR2 FNYEAQ. V dropped 5 bases and J dropped 0; count of bases not matched to a gene: 8. CDR3 length equals 17 residues. The CDR3 reads CASSPGIAGSNTGELFF. The CDR3 DNA reads TGTGCCAGCAGCCCCGGGATAGCGGGGTCGAACACCGGGGAGCTGTTTTTT.

This clone was detected a few times. The identical CDR3 is also encoded by other nucleotide sequences in the sample. The chain carries TRBV12-3 or TRBV12-4 and TRBJ1-2; tentatively, D is TRBD1 (5 bases). The CDR3 totals 13 residues. V gave up 5 bases and J gave up 2 bases, with 9 bases separating them. The CDR3 DNA reads as TGTGCCAGCAGTCGACAGTTAAACTATGGCTACACCTTC. This translates into CASSRQLNYGYTF.

This sequence joins TRBV11-2 and TRBJ1-5; possible D gene TRBD1, 6 bases. V lost 1 base and J lost 3, with 7 bases in between. The V gene's germline CDR1 is SGHAT and CDR2 FQNNGV. The CDR3 sequence is 14 residues long. In DNA form, the CDR3 reads TGTGCCAGCAGCTTAGCAGGGGACAATCAGCCCCAGCATTTT. It specifies CASSLAGDNQPQHF.

The V gene is TRBV6-5, the J gene TRBJ1-2, with 9 bases matching TRBD1. J was trimmed by 4 bases and V by 6 bases; bases with no gene match: 6. Germline V gives CDR1 MNHEY, CDR2 SVGAGI. The CDR3 covers 14 residues. The CDR3: CASRTMGQGYGYTF. The DNA for the CDR3 is TGTGCCAGCAGGACTATGGGACAGGGCTATGGCTACACCTTC.

The chain has TRBV12-3 or TRBV12-4 and TRBJ1-3, with D unclear. The CDR3 loop spans 13 amino acids. V lost 3 bases, J lost 4 bases, and 7 bases lay in between. The chain's CDR3 is CASSFNLGNTIYF. Written as DNA, the CDR3 is TGTGCCAGCAGTTTTAATTTAGGAAACACCATATATTTT.

CDR3 residues: CASSQEAGLNYGYTF. As DNA, the CDR3 is TGCGCCAGCAGCCAAGAAGCAGGGTTGAACTATGGCTACACCTTC. The V gene is TRBV4-1, the J gene TRBJ1-2, with D possibly TRBD1 on 5 matching bases. Trimming removed 0 bases at V and 2 bases at J, with 10 bases between. Looked up from germline, CDR1 is MGHRA and CDR2 is YSYEKL. This CDR3 comprises 15 residues.

The V call is TRBV6-5, the J call TRBJ1-2; D is perhaps TRBD1 (6 bases). CDR3 length: 15 amino acids. Trimming took off 6 bases at V and 2 bases at J, with 16 bases between the two ends. The germline CDR1 and CDR2 sequences are MNHEY and SVGAGI. In nucleotides, the CDR3 is TGTGCCAGCAGCCGCCGGGAGGGGGAAAACTATGGCTACACCTTC. This translates into CASSRREGENYGYTF.

The chain couples TRBV7-8 to TRBJ2-3; the match to TRBD1 covers 10 bases. This CDR3 has 16 amino acids. Germline CDR1 reads SGHVS; CDR2 reads FQNEAQ. V shed 1 base and J 3 bases; nucleotides not matched to a gene: 4. The CDR3 nucleotides read TGTGCCAGCAGCTTAGGGGCGGACAGGGGGACAGATACGCAGTATTTT. It is translated as CASSLGADRGTDTQYF.

This rearrangement joins TRBV18 to TRBJ2-3; 8 bases align to TRBD2. The V gene's germline CDR1 is KGHSH and CDR2 LQKENI. The J segment lost 5 bases and the V segment lost 3 bases, leaving 10 bases of the junction unmatched. The CDR3 sequence is 16 residues long. In DNA form, the CDR3 reads TGTGCCAGCTCACCGGTAGCGGGAATGGGAGGAGATACGCAGTATTTT. It encodes CASSPVAGMGGDTQYF.

The genes are TRBV6-5 and TRBJ2-7; unclear D gene. CDR1 is MNHEY, CDR2 SVGAGI, per germline. The ends were cut back, 6 bases at V and 0 bases at J, with 15 bases in the middle. The CDR3 loop spans 15 amino acids. The CDR3, as DNA: TGTGCCAGCAGACGAGGAGCTGTAAGCTCCTACGAGCAGTACTTC. This codes for CASRRGAVSSYEQYF.

The gene calls are TRBV3-1 (or the pseudogene TRBV3-2) and TRBJ1-5; weak D call: TRBD1 (5 bases). CDR1 is LGHDT, CDR2 YNNKEL, per germline (reference sequence). CDR3 length: 15 residues. The V gene lost 3 bases and the J gene lost 3 bases, with 12 bases spanning the gap. The CDR3 sequence is CASSHAGPINQPQHF. The CDR3, as DNA: TGTGCCAGCAGCCACGCAGGGCCTATCAATCAGCCCCAGCATTTT.

This chain links TRBV27 with TRBJ1-2; a possible D gene is TRBD1 (5 bases). The CDR3 covers 14 residues. Trimming stripped 4 bases from V and 4 bases from J, with 13 bases between. The germline V gene has CDR1 MNHEY and CDR2 SMNVEV (reference sequence). DNA of the CDR3: TGTGCCAGCAGTTGGGGCCAGACTAGCTATGGCTACACCTTC. It specifies CASSWGQTSYGYTF.

The genes are TRBV9 and TRBJ2-1; maybe TRBD2 (6 bases). Germline V gene lookup returns CDR1 SGDLS and CDR2 YYNGEE. CDR3 length: 12 residues. Trimming stripped 3 bases from V and 9 bases from J, with 10 bases between. The CDR3 region has the DNA TGTGCCAGCAGCGGACTAGAGGTTGAGCAGTTCTTC. Translating it yields CASSGLEVEQFF.

This clone was counted only a few times. The V call is TRBV30, the J call TRBJ1-5, with D possibly matching TRBD1 (6 bases). Between the trimmed V and J ends, which lost 3 bases and 8 bases, there was a span of 20 bases. The CDR3 covers 15 residues. Germline values: CDR1 GTSNPN, CDR2 SVGIG (reference sequence). The CDR3 nucleotides read TGTGCCTGGAGGGCTACAGGGCCCTCCTTGGAGCCCCAGCATTTT. Translation gives CAWRATGPSLEPQHF. The full variable domain, in which reference TRBV30 and TRBJ1-5 provide the parts outside the CDR3, is SQTIHQWPATLVQPVGSPLSLECTVEGTSNPNLYWYRQAAGRGLQLLFYSVGIGQISSEVPQNLSASRPQDRQFILSSKKLLLSDSGFYLCAWRATGPSLEPQHFGDGTRLSIL.

The chain links TRBV6-1 to TRBJ2-3; 10 bases match TRBD2. Losses at the gene ends were 2 bases for V and 3 bases for J; bases not matched to a gene: 8. Germline loops: CDR1 MNHNS, CDR2 SASEGT. This CDR3 is built from 17 residues. CDR3 in amino acids: CASSEYTSGIGTDTQYF. The CDR3 DNA reads as TGTGCCAGCAGTGAATATACTAGCGGGATAGGGACAGATACGCAGTATTTT.

The chain employs TRBV6-5 and TRBJ2-2; D perhaps matches TRBD2 (5 bases). From germline, CDR1 is MNHEY and CDR2 SVGAGI. The CDR3 contains 15 residues. V was clipped by 5 bases and J by 8 bases, with 18 bases between them. Written as DNA, the CDR3 is TGTGCCAGCAGTACACCGAGGACCCGGGGAGGGGAGCTGTTTTTT. Translated, it gives CASSTPRTRGGELFF.

The V gene is TRBV28, the J gene TRBJ2-2; 10 bases fit TRBD2. Germline V lookup: CDR1 MDHEN, CDR2 SYDVKM. J gave up 4 bases and V 3 bases, and 5 bases lay outside the gene matches. The CDR3 length is 16 residues. The CDR3 DNA sequence: TGTGCCAGCAGTTTCCTAGCGGGAGTGAGCACCGGGGAGCTGTTTTTT. It translates to CASSFLAGVSTGELFF.

The chain combines TRBV15 with TRBJ2-3, with 10 nucleotides matching TRBD2. This CDR3 spans 18 amino acids. J was trimmed by 1 base and V by 3 bases; bases with no gene match: 10. Per the germline V gene, CDR1 is LNHNV and CDR2 is YYDKDF (reference sequence). The CDR3 sequence: CATSRSPTSGDRTDTQYF. The CDR3 DNA reads TGTGCCACCAGCAGGTCCCCCACTAGCGGGGACCGCACAGATACGCAGTATTTT.

V and J are TRBV5-1 and TRBJ2-1; the match to TRBD2 covers 11 bases. Germline CDR1 reads SGHRS; CDR2 reads YFSETQ. Trimming cost V 4 bases and J 4 bases; bases outside gene matches: 13. The length of the CDR3 is 18 residues. The CDR3 DNA reads TGCGCCAGCAGCCTGGACCCCACTAGCGGGGGCCTATACAATGAGCAGTTCTTC. Translating gives CASSLDPTSGGLYNEQFF.

This sequence joins TRBV5-5 and TRBJ2-1; 9 nucleotides line up with TRBD1. Trimming removed 2 bases from V and 3 bases from J; junction bases left unmatched: 3. Germline V gene sequence: CDR1 SGHKS, CDR2 YYEKEE (reference sequence). The CDR3 sequence is 15 residues long. CDR3 bases: TGTGCCAGCAGCTTTCCGACAGGGGGCTACAATGAGCAGTTCTTC. The encoded protein is CASSFPTGGYNEQFF.

The chain combines TRBV28 with TRBJ2-5, with a weak D call TRBD2 (5 bases). Germline V gene lookup returns CDR1 MDHEN and CDR2 SYDVKM. The CDR3 covers 15 residues. V dropped 2 bases and J dropped 5 bases, with 15 bases sitting between them. CDR3 in DNA: TGTGCCAGCAGTTTAGTTGAGGGCTCCTGGGAGACCCAGTACTTC. The encoded protein is CASSLVEGSWETQYF.

This clone was recorded a few times. The rearrangement uses TRBV28 and TRBJ2-6, with 10 bases that match TRBD1. There are 17 residues in the CDR3. V trimming: 4 bases; J trimming: 1 base; junction bases outside the gene matches: 4. Germline CDR1 and CDR2: MDHEN and SYDVKM. The CDR3 here is CASSSGTGVSGANVLTF. The CDR3 DNA follows: TGTGCCAGCAGTTCCGGGACAGGGGTATCTGGGGCCAACGTCCTGACTTTC.